This T cell receptor beta chain stems from a study of blood T cell repertoires in COVID-19. Study-level information: The United States, Italy and Spain supplied acute and convalescent COVID-19 samples. PBMCs, B-cell-depleted T cells, or T cells were the source of the cDNA or gDNA that made up the material.

The method was immunoSEQ multiplex PCR; TCRdb's version includes in-frame clones alone and lacks a portion of them. The sample carries about 150,000 clones, 89% recorded once. This CDR3 has 19 amino acids. J was trimmed by 0 bases and V by 0 bases; bases with no gene match: 5. Germline CDR1 reads MNHEY; CDR2 reads SVGEGT. This clonotype was obtained from a human donor in a cohort sampled during active COVID-19. Sequenced: peripheral blood. The chain has TRBV6-2 or TRBV6-3 and TRBJ2-1; 13 bases agree with TRBD2. CDR3 protein: CASSYSTSGGPSSYNEQFF. Here the CDR3 DNA reads TGTGCCAGCAGTTACTCGACTAGCGGGGGGCCCTCCTCCTACAATGAGCAGTTCTTC.